This T cell receptor (beta chain) is drawn from a study of T-cell memory formation after mild COVID-19. TCR alpha and TCR beta cDNA libraries with sample barcodes and UMIs came from 5'RACE using constant-segment primers. Using its own MiXCR run on the 5' RACE reads, TCRdb lists one record per CDR3 protein. The sample yields 250,000 to 350,000 distinct CDR3 sequences, 15% to 20% seen once. A note on this clonotype: Antigen unknown.

Study observations and caveats: Cross-reactive memory apparently joined, as some responding clones appeared in pre-infection memory.

Trimming took off 4 bases at V and 13 bases at J, with 20 bases between the two ends. CDR3 length: 14 residues. Germline V gene data show CDR1 as MGHRA and CDR2 as YSYEKL. The gene calls are TRBV4-1 and TRBJ2-1, with TRBD2 as a possible D gene (5 bases). The sequenced material came from PBMCs or a T cell subset sorted from them (not recorded which). This sequence was found in a man aged 18 to 29 who had mild COVID-19 (a few samples of this study predate the infection). Cell type and time point are not known. The CDR3 spells CASSRVLRRTEQFF. CDR3 nucleotide sequence: TGCGCCAGCAGCCGGGTGCTTCGGAGGACCGAACAGTTCTTC.